What follows are 25 T cell receptor beta chains derived from one specimen sequenced in a study of blood T cell repertoires in COVID-19. TCRdb's copy holds only in-frame clones and misses some; the assay was immunoSEQ multiplex PCR. The data contain 500,000 to 600,000 clones, roughly 89% of them singletons. What was sequenced was peripheral blood. The receptors come from a woman between 45 and 65 years old with COVID-19, enrolled during active disease.

This clone was detected only once. The chain uses TRBV10-1 and TRBJ1-1, with 7 bases matching TRBD1. In germline, CDR1 is WNHNN, CDR2 SYGVQD (reference sequence). The CDR3 sequence is 15 residues long. V shed 0 bases and J 5 bases; nucleotides not matched to a gene: 6. CDR3 protein: CASSESTGHGTEAFF. CDR3 nucleotides: TGCGCCAGCAGTGAGTCGACAGGGCACGGGACTGAAGCTTTCTTT.

The chain combines TRBV6-1 with TRBJ2-1; 9 bases match TRBD1. Germline V lookup: CDR1 MNHNS, CDR2 SASEGT. Trimming took 6 bases from V and 5 from J; bases not matched to a gene: 11. The length of the CDR3 is 16 residues. The CDR3 region has the DNA TGTGCCAGCAGAGAACTACAGGGGGCGGGGAACAATGAGCAGTTCTTC. Its translation: CASRELQGAGNNEQFF.

V usage is TRBV7-2 and J usage is TRBJ2-5; 9 bases agree with TRBD1. CDR3 length equals 16 residues. After removal of 0 bases from V and 1 base from J, the junction contained 3 bases not matched to a gene. In germline, CDR1 is SGHTA, CDR2 FQGNSA. The CDR3 DNA is TGTGCCAGCAGCTTAGCGGCGACAGGGGGCCAAGAGACCCAGTACTTC. Its translation is CASSLAATGGQETQYF.

This sequence joins TRBV18 and TRBJ2-1; TRBD2 agrees at 11 bases. The CDR3 loop spans 15 amino acids. Germline CDR1 KGHSH, CDR2 LQKENI. V shed 5 bases and J 3 bases; nucleotides not matched to a gene: 3. CDR3 in DNA: TGTGCCAGCTCAGCGGGACTAGCGGTCTACAATGAGCAGTTCTTC. Translated, it gives CASSAGLAVYNEQFF.

CDR3 in amino acids: CASSSRNSGANVLTF. In DNA form, the CDR3 reads TGCGCCAGCAGCTCCAGAAACTCTGGGGCCAACGTCCTGACTTTC. The chain recombines TRBV5-1 with TRBJ2-6; D remains ambiguous. CDR1 and CDR2 (germline): SGHRS, YFSETQ. This CDR3 region has 15 residues. The V gene lost 3 bases and the J gene lost 0 bases, with 7 bases spanning the gap.

V gene TRBV3-1 (or the pseudogene TRBV3-2) combines with J gene TRBJ2-5; a weak D match, TRBD1 (5 bases). This CDR3 is built from 15 residues. Trimming removed 2 bases from V and 2 bases from J, with 12 bases in between. The germline CDR1 and CDR2 sequences are LGHDT and YNNKEL (reference sequence). The CDR3 here is CASSQFQGRQETQYF. The CDR3 region has the DNA TGTGCCAGCAGCCAATTTCAGGGTCGACAAGAGACCCAGTACTTC.

The gene calls are TRBV5-1 and TRBJ2-3, with a weak D call TRBD1 (7 bases). Looked up from germline, CDR1 is SGHRS and CDR2 is YFSETQ. This CDR3 has 16 amino acids. The V gene lost 0 bases and the J gene lost 1 base, with 12 bases spanning the gap. The CDR3 loop is CASSLVGGGRTDTQYF. CDR3 DNA: TGCGCCAGCAGCTTGGTTGGAGGGGGCCGCACAGATACGCAGTATTTT.

The chain has TRBV19 and TRBJ1-3; D uncertain. Trimming shortened V by 4 bases and J by 4 bases, and 11 bases separated the two germline ends. This CDR3 spans 14 amino acids. Germline V CDR1 and CDR2: LNHDA, SQIVND (reference sequence). CDR3 in DNA: TGTGCCAGTAGTACCCACAGTATCGGAAACACCATATATTTT. Translating gives CASSTHSIGNTIYF.

With respect to this clone: Additional DNA sequences in this sample encode the identical CDR3. V is TRBV3-1 (or the pseudogene TRBV3-2) and J is TRBJ1-5, with unresolved D. The CDR3 extends over 12 amino acids. The V and J ends lost 3 bases and 7 bases respectively, with 7 bases between them. Germline CDR1 and CDR2: LGHDT and YNNKEL (reference sequence). In nucleotides, the CDR3 is TGTGCCAGCAGCCAGGGCGGGCAGCCCCAGCATTTT. Amino acid sequence: CASSQGGQPQHF.

The CDR3 here is CASRVQGEGSPLHF. The CDR3 coding sequence is TGTGCCAGCAGGGTACAGGGAGAAGGTTCACCCCTCCACTTT. The gene calls are TRBV5-4 and TRBJ1-6; a possible D gene is TRBD1 (6 bases). V was trimmed by 5 bases and J by 9 bases, leaving 15 bases between them. The CDR3 totals 14 residues. CDR1 and CDR2 (germline): SGHNT, YYREEE (reference sequence).

The rearrangement joins TRBV30 to TRBJ1-2, with D perhaps TRBD1 (6 bases). CDR1 GTSNPN and CDR2 SVGIG come from the germline V gene (reference sequence). V lost 4 bases and J 3 bases, leaving 12 bases between the germline ends. CDR3 size: 13 residues. In nucleotides, the CDR3 is TGTGCCTGGACGAAGGACAGAGACTATGGCTACACCTTC. Its protein product is CAWTKDRDYGYTF.

V and J are TRBV2 and TRBJ2-3; 7 bases map to TRBD2. The CDR3 consists of 16 residues. Germline V gives CDR1 SNHLY, CDR2 FYNNEI. V lost 6 bases to trimming and J lost 2 bases; unmatched junction nucleotides: 11. The DNA of the CDR3 is TGTGCCAGCAGCCTCCTAGCGGCCGAAAACACAGATACGCAGTATTTT. Encoded protein: CASSLLAAENTDTQYF.

The gene calls are TRBV6-1 and TRBJ1-4; D is undetermined. V was shortened by 2 bases and J by 4 bases, with 17 bases between the two germline ends. There are 17 residues in the CDR3. Looked up from germline, CDR1 is MNHNS and CDR2 is SASEGT. CDR3 residues: CASSELFGSGGNEKLFF. The CDR3 region has the DNA TGTGCCAGCAGTGAATTATTTGGTAGTGGCGGTAATGAAAAACTGTTTTTT.

On this clone itself: The sample contains more than one DNA sequence encoding this CDR3. The CDR3 sequence is CASSYSPNQPQHF. The CDR3 DNA reads as TGTGCCAGCAGTTACAGCCCAAATCAGCCCCAGCATTTT. J is TRBJ1-5 and V is TRBV6-5; D not certain. Per germline, CDR1 MNHEY and CDR2 SVGAGI. Trimming removed 2 bases at V and 4 bases at J, with 6 bases between. CDR3 length equals 13 residues.

A single count supports this clone. The chain couples TRBV5-1 to TRBJ2-7, with D perhaps TRBD1 (6 bases). Germline V lookup: CDR1 SGHRS, CDR2 YFSETQ. CDR3 length: 13 amino acids. The germline V and J ends were trimmed by 4 bases and 2 bases, with 10 bases remaining between them. CDR3 protein: CASSPTGTYEQYF. CDR3 in DNA: TGCGCCAGCAGCCCGACAGGCACCTACGAGCAGTACTTC.

The chain has TRBV7-2 and TRBJ2-2; a possible D gene is TRBD1 (6 bases). This CDR3 has 15 amino acids. CDR1 is SGHTA and CDR2 is FQGNSA in the germline V gene. The V and J ends lost 6 bases and 4 bases respectively, with 15 bases between them. The CDR3 bases are TGTGCCAGCAGTACGGGGACAACACTCACCGGGGAGCTGTTTTTT. Amino acid sequence: CASSTGTTLTGELFF.

Written as DNA, the CDR3 is TGTGCCAGCAGGGATCCAGGGGGCTGGGGCTACACCTTC. Translating gives CASRDPGGWGYTF. V usage is TRBV7-2 and J usage is TRBJ1-2; 8 positions match TRBD1. The CDR3 covers 13 residues. In germline, CDR1 is SGHTA, CDR2 FQGNSA. The junction had 8 bases not matched to a gene; V was cut back by 6 bases and J by 8 bases.

This chain connects TRBV7-9 to TRBJ1-2, with TRBD1 as a possible D gene (5 bases). Germline-derived CDR1 and CDR2 are SEHNR and FQNEAQ (reference sequence). This CDR3 is 13 amino acids long. The V gene lost 5 bases and the J gene lost 4 bases, with 11 bases spanning the gap. The CDR3: CASSAGLLYGYTF. The CDR3 DNA sequence: TGTGCCAGCAGCGCGGGACTCCTCTATGGCTACACCTTC.

A few counts support this clone. The CDR3 region is CASSPAENTEAFF. The CDR3 DNA reads as TGTGCCAGCTCACCGGCAGAGAACACTGAAGCTTTCTTT. V and J are TRBV18 and TRBJ1-1; D is uncertain. V gave up 3 bases and J gave up 1 base, with 6 bases separating them. The V gene's germline CDR1 is KGHSH and CDR2 LQKENI. The CDR3 is 13 residues long.

The rearrangement joins TRBV12-3 or TRBV12-4 to TRBJ2-7, with 7 bases that match TRBD1. V shed 8 bases, J shed 7 bases, and the junction held 11 bases outside the gene matches. The CDR3 runs to 13 residues. Here the CDR3 DNA reads TGTGCCAGCGGTCTACAGGGGACGCGGGAGCAGTACTTC. Its protein product is CASGLQGTREQYF.

The chain employs TRBV2 and TRBJ1-4; tentative D call: TRBD1 (5 bases). Germline V gene data show CDR1 as SNHLY and CDR2 as FYNNEI. The CDR3 has 14 amino acids. V was shortened by 6 bases and J by 3 bases, with 11 bases between the two germline ends. CDR3 protein: CASSKGLANEKLFF. The DNA for the CDR3 is TGTGCCAGCAGCAAGGGGCTTGCTAATGAAAAACTGTTTTTT. Filled out from reference TRBV2 and TRBJ1-4, the complete variable domain reads EPEVTQTPSHQVTQMGQEVILRCVPISNHLYFYWYRQILGQKVEFLVSFYNNEISEKSEIFDDQFSVERPDGSNFTLKIRSTKLEDSAMYFCASSKGLANEKLFFGSGTQLSVL.

CDR3 protein: CASSRPGGGTEAFF. Here the CDR3 DNA reads TGTGCCAGCAGCCGACCGGGAGGGGGCACTGAAGCTTTCTTT. The rearrangement links TRBV7-8 to TRBJ1-1; D is perhaps TRBD1 (6 bases). CDR3 length equals 14 residues. The V end was cut by 5 bases, the J end by 4 bases, with 14 bases between. Per germline, CDR1 SGHVS and CDR2 FQNEAQ.

The chain links TRBV4-2 to TRBJ2-7; the D is unclear. Trimming left V 0 bases short and J 4 bases short, with 7 bases between. Germline V gives CDR1 LGHNA, CDR2 YNFKEQ. The CDR3 sequence is 13 residues long. In nucleotides, the CDR3 is TGTGCCAGCAGCCAAGATAGCTCGTACGAGCAGTACTTC. Protein sequence: CASSQDSSYEQYF.

The chain couples TRBV5-5 to TRBJ2-3, with 14 positions matching TRBD2. CDR3 length: 16 residues. The V segment lost 2 bases and the J segment 4 bases; nucleotides outside the gene matches: 3. Germline CDR1 and CDR2: SGHKS and YYEKEE (reference sequence). CDR3 loop: CASSFQTSGGADTQYF. In nucleotides, the CDR3 is TGTGCCAGCAGCTTCCAGACTAGCGGGGGGGCAGATACGCAGTATTTT.

The rearrangement links TRBV3-1 (or the pseudogene TRBV3-2) to TRBJ2-3; 10 nucleotides match TRBD1. Trimming took 4 bases from V and 3 from J; bases not matched to a gene: 10. The length of the CDR3 is 17 residues. Germline V lookup: CDR1 LGHDT, CDR2 YNNKEL (reference sequence). The CDR3 loop reads CASSPYQRTGGTDTQYF. The CDR3 DNA reads as TGTGCCAGCAGCCCTTATCAGAGGACAGGGGGAACAGATACGCAGTATTTT.